A single sample is the source of the 16 T cell receptor beta chains below, sequenced in a study of OX40 agonist ivuxolimab in advanced cancers. Clones were read by immunoSEQ multiplex PCR, and TCRdb kept only the in-frame ones, dropping some. The sample lists approximately 90,000 clones, around 85% occurring once. The source material was CD4+ or CD8+ T cells sorted from blood, sampled in a trial of the OX40 agonist ivuxolimab. Receptors originate from an adult with an advanced solid tumor such as melanoma, head and neck, liver or kidney cancer.

The chain carries TRBV5-1 and TRBJ1-1; D may be TRBD1 (6 bases). The CDR3 runs to 15 residues. CDR1 and CDR2 from the germline V gene are SGHRS and YFSETQ. Trimming took off 3 bases at V and 5 bases at J, with 17 bases between the two ends. The CDR3 DNA reads TGCGCCAGCAGCTCAGGGGCGGGGGCGAGAACTGAAGCTTTCTTT. It is translated as CASSSGAGARTEAFF.

In DNA form, the CDR3 reads TGTGCCATCAACGAACCGGATAACTCTGGAAACACCATATATTTT. This sequence encodes CAINEPDNSGNTIYF. The rearrangement links TRBV10-3 to TRBJ1-3; no reliable D call. CDR1 ENHRY and CDR2 SYGVKD come from the germline V gene. This CDR3 region has 15 residues. V dropped 7 bases and J dropped 0 bases, with 13 bases sitting between them.

The rearrangement joins TRBV21-1 to TRBJ2-7; the table's TRBD2 call for D was not verified on the DNA. TRBV21-1 is a documented pseudogene. This CDR3 spans 14 amino acids. The DNA for the CDR3 is TGTGCCAGCAGCCACCCGGGGGGGGCAGGCGAGCAGTACTTC. Protein product: CASSHPGGAGEQYF.

This clone was seen a few times. V gene TRBV12-1 combines with J gene TRBJ1-2. TRBV12-1 is labeled a pseudogene. The length of the CDR3 is 15 residues. The CDR3 is CASSFESSPGYGYTF. The CDR3 DNA reads as TGTGCCAGCAGCTTTGAGTCAAGCCCGGGCTATGGCTACACCTTC.

The J gene is TRBJ2-3, the V gene TRBV7-9; unclear D gene. The CDR3 totals 12 residues. Trimming removed 5 bases from V and 6 bases from J, with 9 bases in between. Germline CDR1 reads SEHNR; CDR2 reads FQNEAQ (reference sequence). CDR3: CASSPIPDTQYF. The CDR3, as DNA: TGTGCCAGCAGCCCCATTCCCGATACGCAGTATTTT.

CDR3 in DNA: TGCGCCAGCAGCCAACCCGGGACTAGCGGGAGAGGTGAGCAGTTCTTC. This gives the protein CASSQPGTSGRGEQFF. This chain uses TRBV4-1 with TRBJ2-1; TRBD2 agrees at 14 bases. Germline-derived CDR1 and CDR2 are MGHRA and YSYEKL. Germline trimming cut 2 bases from V and 9 bases from J; bases unmatched to any gene: 6. The CDR3 has 16 residues.

The V and J genes are TRBV5-6 and TRBJ2-5; 7 bases match TRBD1. Germline V CDR1 and CDR2: SGHDT, YYEEEE. This CDR3 has 15 residues. With V trimmed by 1 base and J by 5 bases, 8 bases remained unmatched. The CDR3 DNA sequence: TGTGCCAGCAGCTTGCTGGCAGGGGGTCGGGAGACCCAGTACTTC. Its protein is CASSLLAGGRETQYF.

This chain uses TRBV2 with TRBJ1-1, with a possible D match to TRBD1 (5 bases). CDR1 is SNHLY and CDR2 is FYNNEI in the germline V gene. V lost 10 bases and J lost 5, with 14 bases in between. This CDR3 comprises 12 residues. This CDR3 reads CATLEGRTEAFF. The CDR3 region has the DNA TGTGCCACCTTGGAGGGGAGGACTGAAGCTTTCTTT. Full variable domain (rest looked up from reference TRBV2 and TRBJ1-1): EPEVTQTPSHQVTQMGQEVILRCVPISNHLYFYWYRQILGQKVEFLVSFYNNEISEKSEIFDDQFSVERPDGSNFTLKIRSTKLEDSAMYFCATLEGRTEAFFGQGTRLTVV.

The rearrangement links TRBV10-1 to TRBJ2-7, with 8 bases fitting TRBD1. This CDR3 has 13 residues. CDR1 is WNHNN, CDR2 SYGVQD, per germline (reference sequence). V trimming: 11 bases; J trimming: 5 bases; junction bases outside the gene matches: 11. CDR3 DNA: TGCGCCGACGGGACAGGACCCCAAGACGAGCAGTACTTC. Amino acids: CADGTGPQDEQYF.

This clone was detected once. The V and J genes are TRBV4-3 and TRBJ1-1; D is perhaps TRBD1 (5 bases). The germline V gene encodes CDR1 LGHNA and CDR2 YSLEER. The CDR3 is 14 residues long. Between the trimmed V and J ends, which lost 3 bases and 5 bases, there was a span of 13 bases. The CDR3 DNA reads TGCGCCAGCAGCCAGAGGGCAGGGAGAACTGAAGCTTTCTTT. Residues: CASSQRAGRTEAFF.

This chain connects TRBV13 to TRBJ1-2, with 9 positions matching TRBD1. V dropped 3 bases and J dropped 8; count of bases not matched to a gene: 7. Per the germline V gene, CDR1 is PRHDT and CDR2 is FYEKMQ (reference sequence). This CDR3 has 14 amino acids. As DNA, the CDR3 is TGTGCCAGCAGCTTGCACAGGGGGCCGGGAGGCTACACCTTC. Its protein product is CASSLHRGPGGYTF.

The chain has TRBV30 and TRBJ2-5; maybe TRBD2 (5 bases). V was pared by 5 bases and J by 5 bases, with 18 bases between. Germline lookup yields CDR1 GTSNPN and CDR2 SVGIG (reference sequence). This CDR3 is 14 amino acids long. This CDR3 is CAWGLAGTGETQYF. In nucleotides, the CDR3 is TGTGCCTGGGGCCTTGCGGGTACCGGGGAGACCCAGTACTTC.

The CDR3 bases are TGCGCCAGCAGCCAAGATGGGCTAGCGGGTGAGACCCAGTACTTC. Residues: CASSQDGLAGETQYF. The gene calls are TRBV4-3 and TRBJ2-5; 8 nucleotides match TRBD2. CDR3 size: 15 residues. With V trimmed by 0 bases and J by 5 bases, 5 bases remained unmatched. Germline CDR1 and CDR2: LGHNA and YSLEER.

This clone was seen a few times. Other DNA sequences within the sample encode an identical CDR3. The V call is TRBV15, the J call TRBJ2-7; D is perhaps TRBD1 (6 bases). V was clipped by 3 bases and J by 6 bases, with 9 bases between them. The CDR3 sequence is 12 residues long. CDR1 is LNHNV, CDR2 YYDKDF, per germline (reference sequence). The CDR3 region has the DNA TGTGCCACCAGCAGGCAGGGGATCGAGCAGTACTTC. Translated, it gives CATSRQGIEQYF.

This clone was observed a handful of times. The V and J genes are TRBV5-6 and TRBJ2-7; 7 nucleotides match TRBD1. Germline CDR1 is SGHDT and CDR2 is YYEEEE. Trimming removed 4 bases from V and 6 bases from J; junction bases left unmatched: 10. This CDR3 region has 14 residues. The CDR3: CASSPTGVYGEQYF. The DNA of the CDR3 is TGTGCCAGCAGCCCTACAGGGGTCTACGGCGAGCAGTACTTC.

CDR3 protein: CASSPGTGGTYEQYF. The CDR3 DNA reads as TGTGCCAGCAGCCCCGGGACAGGGGGTACCTACGAGCAGTACTTC. The V gene is TRBV5-4, the J gene TRBJ2-7, with 11 positions matching TRBD1. The CDR3 length is 15 residues. Germline loops: CDR1 SGHNT, CDR2 YYREEE (reference sequence). With V trimmed by 4 bases and J by 2 bases, 5 bases remained unmatched.